This T cell receptor beta chain was sequenced for a study of T-cell memory formation after mild COVID-19. Broader study findings: Chiefly within CM and EM were the contracting CD4+ clones; CD8+ ones were within EMRA.

5'RACE, which relied on constant-segment primers, yielded TCR alpha and TCR beta cDNA libraries carrying sample barcodes and UMIs. TCRdb processed the 5' RACE reads anew with MiXCR; each CDR3 protein has one entry. The sample lists about 340,000 distinct CDR3 sequences; around an eighth were seen once. This clonotype was seen many times. Its antigen is as yet unknown. The CDR3 is 18 amino acids. Germline CDR1 reads SGDLS; CDR2 reads YYNGEE. The ends were cut back, 0 bases at V and 1 base at J, with 18 bases in the middle. This sequence originates from a man between 18 and 35 years old who had mild COVID-19 (a few samples of this study predate the infection). Cell type and time point are not known. The J gene is TRBJ2-3, the V gene TRBV9; possible D gene TRBD2, 6 bases. Sequenced input: PBMCs or a T cell subset sorted from them (not recorded which). CDR3: CASSVELGTPTRTDTQYF. DNA of the CDR3: TGTGCCAGCAGCGTAGAACTCGGGACTCCAACACGCACAGATACGCAGTATTTT.